Below, 10 T cell receptor beta chains from the same sample are listed, as sequenced in a study of T cells in Graves' hyperthyroidism and ophthalmopathy. RNA transcripts yielded amplified TCR beta CDR3 regions. HTBI primers were used for first-round RT-PCR of the TCR CDR3. TCRdb re-derived calls from the multiplex PCR reads in MiXCR, one entry per CDR3 protein. The sample lists approximately 560,000 distinct CDR3 sequences, 40% to 55% occurring once. Sequencing was performed on peripheral blood or thyroid tissue (not recorded which). These receptors all stem from a woman between 18 and 29 years old with Graves' hyperthyroidism.

This chain's CDR3 is CASSVDGAQYF. In nucleotides, the CDR3 is TGTGCCAGCAGCGTCGACGGGGCCCAGTACTTC. The chain combines TRBV7-9 with TRBJ2-5, with D tentatively TRBD2 (5 bases). The CDR3 has 11 residues. From germline, CDR1 is SEHNR and CDR2 FQNEAQ (reference sequence). V lost 5 bases, J lost 9 bases, and 10 bases lay in between.

The chain joins TRBV2 to TRBJ1-5; D unclear. Trimming cost V 5 bases and J 4 bases, with 12 bases left between them. Germline CDR1 and CDR2: SNHLY and FYNNEI. CDR3 length: 14 amino acids. The CDR3 loop reads CASSLPRQNQPQHF. Written as DNA, the CDR3 is TGTGCCAGCAGTTTACCCAGACAAAATCAGCCCCAGCATTTT.

This chain connects TRBV25-1 to TRBJ1-4; D possibly corresponds to TRBD1 (5 bases). This CDR3 region has 15 residues. Germline V lookup: CDR1 MGHDK, CDR2 SYGVNS. Deletions cut 5 bases from V and 10 bases from J, with 20 bases between. The CDR3 DNA sequence: TGTGCCAGCAGTTTACGATGGCAGGGCCAGGGAAAACTGTTTTTT. Protein: CASSLRWQGQGKLFF.

The chain couples TRBV7-9 to TRBJ1-1; D might be TRBD1 (5 bases). The CDR3 spans 14 residues. V was clipped by 5 bases and J by 4 bases, with 14 bases between them. The germline CDR1 and CDR2 sequences are SEHNR and FQNEAQ (reference sequence). The CDR3 coding sequence is TGTGCCAGCAGCGCCCCAGGGAGTAGCACTGAAGCTTTCTTT. Encoded protein: CASSAPGSSTEAFF.

The V gene is TRBV12-3 or TRBV12-4, the J gene TRBJ2-5; a possible D gene is TRBD2 (5 bases). The CDR3 is 14 amino acids. Trimming removed 3 bases at V and 3 bases at J, with 11 bases between. CDR3 region: CASSFGSGKETQYF. Here the CDR3 DNA reads TGTGCCAGCAGTTTTGGCTCGGGAAAAGAGACCCAGTACTTC.

This clonotype occurred once. The J gene is TRBJ1-2, the V gene TRBV20-1; maybe TRBD1 (5 bases). The CDR3 consists of 12 residues. In germline, CDR1 is DFQATT, CDR2 SNEGSKA (reference sequence). Deletions cut 3 bases from V and 4 bases from J, with 9 bases between. CDR3 residues: CSARRDLYGYTF. CDR3 nucleotides: TGCAGTGCTAGGCGGGACCTCTATGGCTACACCTTC.

The V call is TRBV7-2, the J call TRBJ2-5; the match to TRBD1 covers 8 bases. This CDR3 spans 10 amino acids. CDR1 is SGHTA, CDR2 FQGNSA, per germline. J gave up 13 bases and V 5 bases, and 3 bases lay outside the gene matches. CDR3 amino acids: CASSAGTGYF. The DNA for the CDR3 is TGTGCCAGCAGCGCGGGGACAGGGTACTTC.

The table lists this clonotype with many counts. V gene TRBV2 combines with J gene TRBJ1-5; D remains unclear. This CDR3 region has 14 residues. V shed 6 bases and J shed 5 bases, with 14 bases lying between them. The germline V gene encodes CDR1 SNHLY and CDR2 FYNNEI. CDR3 in amino acids: CASRGTLTYQPQHF. DNA of the CDR3: TGTGCCAGCAGGGGCACACTTACCTATCAGCCCCAGCATTTT.

CDR3 region: CASSALVNTEAFF. The CDR3 region has the DNA TGTGCCAGCAGCGCGCTGGTAAACACTGAAGCTTTCTTT. The chain joins TRBV7-2 to TRBJ1-1; no clear D. Germline CDR1 reads SGHTA; CDR2 reads FQGNSA. This CDR3 is built from 13 residues. V was trimmed by 5 bases and J by 2 bases, leaving 9 bases between them.

Turning to this clonotype: The CDR3 ends on some other residue instead of the conserved phenylalanine or tryptophan, so this is likely a read error. The chain employs TRBV7-9 and TRBJ2-5; TRBD1 matches 8 bases. This CDR3 contains 14 residues. The ends lost 3 bases at V and 3 bases at J; junction bases unmatched: 3. CDR1 is SEHNR and CDR2 is FQNEAQ in the germline V gene (reference sequence). The CDR3 nucleotides are TGTGCCAGCAGCTTGGACAGGGTAAAAGAGACCCAGTACTCC. Its translation: CASSLDRVKETQYS.